This TCR beta chain was captured by sequencing in a study of blood T cells in healthy people across ages. Study findings and constraints: Estimates drawn from one million T cells were deemed to understate diversity. Aged donors had fewer naive CD4+ cells and lower diversity than long-lived donors.

Germline V gene sequence: CDR1 DFQATT, CDR2 SNEGSKA (reference sequence). The ends were cut back, 6 bases at V and 4 bases at J, with 21 bases in the middle. This CDR3 is built from 15 residues. Isolation of PBMCs gave at least 6.5 million cells per sample. Remarks on this clonotype: Its cognate antigen is unknown.

Combining a sample-barcoded 5' primer with a J-beta primer mix, a second PCR ran for about 7 to 11 cycles. Every molecule of cDNA carried a tag from a template-switch adaptor with 12 random nucleotides. TCRdb reanalysed the 5' RACE reads using MiXCR and keeps one entry per CDR3 protein. The sample comprises roughly 1.5 million distinct CDR3 sequences, about 42% of which are singletons, and around 4% rests with the top ten. The chain combines TRBV20-1 with TRBJ1-2; possible D gene TRBD1, 5 bases. This sequence originates from a woman under 30 in good health. The specimen was blood. The CDR3 sequence: CSATSPDRYFYGYTF. In DNA, the CDR3 is TGCAGTGCCACGAGCCCTGACAGATATTTCTATGGCTACACCTTC.